This T cell receptor beta chain is from a study of blood T cell repertoires in COVID-19. On the study more broadly: From the United States, Italy and Spain came samples of acute and convalescent COVID-19. The cDNA or gDNA used as material had been derived from T cells, B-cell-depleted T cells, or PBMCs.

In the original processing: Estimates of nucleated cell counts were drawn from the amplification of reference gene primers. TCRdb's table, derived via immunoSEQ multiplex PCR, lists solely in-frame clones and lacks some. The V and J calls and clone size are taken from that table; D and trimming were inferred from the DNA. The sample includes some 120,000 clones, 90% of them seen just once. Germline lookup yields CDR1 LNHNV and CDR2 YYDKDF (reference sequence). V dropped 5 bases and J dropped 0; count of bases not matched to a gene: 8. CDR3 length: 17 residues. The sequence derives from a man aged 50-59 years with active COVID-19. Specimen: peripheral blood. This rearrangement joins TRBV15 to TRBJ2-1; 9 bases agree with TRBD2. CDR3 sequence reads: CATSLQTSGSSYNEQFF. The CDR3 bases are TGTGCCACCAGCCTTCAGACTAGCGGTAGCTCCTACAATGAGCAGTTCTTC.